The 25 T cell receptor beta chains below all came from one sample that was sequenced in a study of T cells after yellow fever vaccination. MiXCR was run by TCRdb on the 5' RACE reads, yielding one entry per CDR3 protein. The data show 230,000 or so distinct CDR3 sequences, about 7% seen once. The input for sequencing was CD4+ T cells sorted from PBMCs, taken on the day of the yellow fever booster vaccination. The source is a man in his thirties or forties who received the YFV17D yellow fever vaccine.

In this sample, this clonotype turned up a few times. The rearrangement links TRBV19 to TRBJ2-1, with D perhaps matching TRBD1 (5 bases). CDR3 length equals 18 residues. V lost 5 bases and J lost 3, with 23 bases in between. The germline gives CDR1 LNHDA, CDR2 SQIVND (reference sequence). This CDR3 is CASSLVGQILLFYNEQFF. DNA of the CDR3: TGTGCCAGTAGTCTCGTGGGGCAGATCCTACTATTCTACAATGAGCAGTTCTTC. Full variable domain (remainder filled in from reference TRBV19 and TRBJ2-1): DGGITQSPKYLFRKEGQNVTLSCEQNLNHDAMYWYRQDPGQGLRLIYYSQIVNDFQKGDIAEGYSVSREKKESFPLTVTSAQKNPTAFYLCASSLVGQILLFYNEQFFGPGTRLTVL.

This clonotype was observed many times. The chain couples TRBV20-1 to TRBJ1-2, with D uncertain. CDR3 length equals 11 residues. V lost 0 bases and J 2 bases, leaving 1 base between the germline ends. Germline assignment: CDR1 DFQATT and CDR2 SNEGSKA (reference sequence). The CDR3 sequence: CSARDNYGYTF. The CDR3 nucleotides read TGCAGTGCTAGAGACAACTATGGCTACACCTTC.

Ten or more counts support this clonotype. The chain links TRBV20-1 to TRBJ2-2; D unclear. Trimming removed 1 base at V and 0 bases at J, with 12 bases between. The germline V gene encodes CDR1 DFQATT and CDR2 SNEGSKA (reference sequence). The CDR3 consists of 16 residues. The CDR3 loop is CSARGITTSNTGELFF. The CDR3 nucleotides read TGCAGTGCTAGAGGGATCACCACCTCGAACACCGGGGAGCTGTTTTTT.

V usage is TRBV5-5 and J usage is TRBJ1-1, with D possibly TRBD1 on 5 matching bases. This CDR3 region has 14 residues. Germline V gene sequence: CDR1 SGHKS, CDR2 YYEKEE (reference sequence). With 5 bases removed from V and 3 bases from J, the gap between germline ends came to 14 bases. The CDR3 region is CASSSGGGDTEAFF. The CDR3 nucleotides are TGTGCCAGCAGTTCGGGTGGGGGAGACACTGAAGCTTTCTTT.

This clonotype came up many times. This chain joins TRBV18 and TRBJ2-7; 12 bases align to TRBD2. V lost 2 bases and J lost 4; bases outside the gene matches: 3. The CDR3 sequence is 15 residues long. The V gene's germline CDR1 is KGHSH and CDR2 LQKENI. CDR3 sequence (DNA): TGTGCCAGCTCACCAATGCTAGCGGGAGGGTACGAGCAGTACTTC. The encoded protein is CASSPMLAGGYEQYF.

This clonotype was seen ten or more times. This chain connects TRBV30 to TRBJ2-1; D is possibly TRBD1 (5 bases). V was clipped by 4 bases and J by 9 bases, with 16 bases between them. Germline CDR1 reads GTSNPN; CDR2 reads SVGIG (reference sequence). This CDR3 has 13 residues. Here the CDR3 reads CAWKLSSRGEQFF. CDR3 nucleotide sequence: TGTGCCTGGAAATTGTCGAGTAGGGGTGAGCAGTTCTTC.

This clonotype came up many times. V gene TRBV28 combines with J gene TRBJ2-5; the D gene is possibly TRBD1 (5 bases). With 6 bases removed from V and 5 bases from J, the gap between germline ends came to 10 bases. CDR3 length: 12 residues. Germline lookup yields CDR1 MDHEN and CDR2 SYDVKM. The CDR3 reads CASRAGMETQYF. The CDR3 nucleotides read TGTGCCAGCAGGGCAGGGATGGAGACCCAGTACTTC.

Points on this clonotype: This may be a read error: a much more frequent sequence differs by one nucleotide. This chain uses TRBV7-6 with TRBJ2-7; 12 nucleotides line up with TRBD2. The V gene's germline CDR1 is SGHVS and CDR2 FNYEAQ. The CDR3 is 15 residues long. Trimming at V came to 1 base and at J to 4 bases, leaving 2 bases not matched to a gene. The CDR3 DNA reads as TGTGCCAGCAGCTTAGAGACTAGCGGGAGATACGAGCAGTACTTC. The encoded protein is CASSLETSGRYEQYF.

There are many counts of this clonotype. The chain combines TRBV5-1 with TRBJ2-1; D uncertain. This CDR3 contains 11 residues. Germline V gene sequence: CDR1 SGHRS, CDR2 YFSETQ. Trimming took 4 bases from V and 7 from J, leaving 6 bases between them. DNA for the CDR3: TGCGCCAGCAGCATTCAAAATGAGCAGTTCTTC. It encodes CASSIQNEQFF.

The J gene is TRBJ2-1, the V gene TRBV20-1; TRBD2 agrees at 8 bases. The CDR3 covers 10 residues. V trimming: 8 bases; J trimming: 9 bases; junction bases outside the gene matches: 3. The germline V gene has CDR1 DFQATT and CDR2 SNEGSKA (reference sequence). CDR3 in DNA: TGCAGTACGACTAGCGTTGAGCAGTTCTTC. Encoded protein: CSTTSVEQFF.

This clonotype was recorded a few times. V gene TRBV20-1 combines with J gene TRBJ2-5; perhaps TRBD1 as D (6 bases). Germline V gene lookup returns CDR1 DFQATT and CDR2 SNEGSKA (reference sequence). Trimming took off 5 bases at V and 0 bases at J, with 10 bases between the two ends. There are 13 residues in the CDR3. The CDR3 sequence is CSASYRDQETQYF. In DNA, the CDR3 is TGCAGTGCTTCCTACAGGGACCAAGAGACCCAGTACTTC.

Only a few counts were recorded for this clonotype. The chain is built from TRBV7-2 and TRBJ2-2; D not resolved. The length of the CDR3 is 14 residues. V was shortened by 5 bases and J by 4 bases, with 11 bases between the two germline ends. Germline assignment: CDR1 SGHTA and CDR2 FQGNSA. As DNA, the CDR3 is TGTGCCAGCAGCCCGACACGGCGCACCGGGGAGCTGTTTTTT. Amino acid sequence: CASSPTRRTGELFF.

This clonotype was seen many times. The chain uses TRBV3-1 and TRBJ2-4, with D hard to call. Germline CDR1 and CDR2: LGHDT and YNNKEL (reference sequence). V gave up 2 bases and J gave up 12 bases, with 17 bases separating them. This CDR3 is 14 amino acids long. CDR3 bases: TGTGCCAGCAGCCAATTTAACCAGAAGACGACTCAGTACTTC. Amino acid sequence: CASSQFNQKTTQYF. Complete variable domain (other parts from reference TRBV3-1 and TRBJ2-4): DTAVSQTPKYLVTQMGNDKSIKCEQNLGHDTMYWYKQDSKKFLKIMFSYNNKELIINETVPNRFSPKSPDKAHLNLHINSLELGDSAVYFCASSQFNQKTTQYFGAGTRLSVL.

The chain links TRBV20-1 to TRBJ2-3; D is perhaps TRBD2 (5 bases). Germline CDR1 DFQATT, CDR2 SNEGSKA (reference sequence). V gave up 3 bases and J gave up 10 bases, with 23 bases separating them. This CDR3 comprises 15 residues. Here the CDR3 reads CSASPVSSRKGAQYF. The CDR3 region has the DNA TGCAGTGCTAGTCCAGTCTCTAGCCGCAAAGGTGCGCAGTATTTT.

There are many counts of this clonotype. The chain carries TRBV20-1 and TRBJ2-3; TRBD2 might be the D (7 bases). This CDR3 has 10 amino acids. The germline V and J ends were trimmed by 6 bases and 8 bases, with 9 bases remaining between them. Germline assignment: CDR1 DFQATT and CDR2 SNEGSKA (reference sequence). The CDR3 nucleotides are TGCAGTGCCCGGGGGGCTACGCAGTATTTT. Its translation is CSARGATQYF.

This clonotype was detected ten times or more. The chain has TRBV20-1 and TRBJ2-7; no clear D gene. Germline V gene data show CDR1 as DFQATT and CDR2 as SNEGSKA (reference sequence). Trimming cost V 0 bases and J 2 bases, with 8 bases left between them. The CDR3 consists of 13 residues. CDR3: CSARDDRPYEQYF. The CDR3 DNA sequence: TGCAGTGCTAGAGACGATCGACCCTACGAGCAGTACTTC.

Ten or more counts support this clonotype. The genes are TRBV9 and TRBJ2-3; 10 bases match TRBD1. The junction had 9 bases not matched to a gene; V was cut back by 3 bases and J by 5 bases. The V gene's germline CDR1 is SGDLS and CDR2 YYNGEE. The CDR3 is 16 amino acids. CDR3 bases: TGTGCCAGCAGCGCTTCCGGGACAGGGGCGGTAGATACGCAGTATTTT. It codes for CASSASGTGAVDTQYF.

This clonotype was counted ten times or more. DNA of the CDR3: TGTGCCAGCAGCTTAGGAAGGGTCGTCGAGCAGTACTTC. Its translation: CASSLGRVVEQYF. The chain couples TRBV7-2 to TRBJ2-7; D not certain. V lost 1 base and J 6 bases, leaving 10 bases between the germline ends. CDR3 length: 13 residues. Germline values: CDR1 SGHTA, CDR2 FQGNSA.

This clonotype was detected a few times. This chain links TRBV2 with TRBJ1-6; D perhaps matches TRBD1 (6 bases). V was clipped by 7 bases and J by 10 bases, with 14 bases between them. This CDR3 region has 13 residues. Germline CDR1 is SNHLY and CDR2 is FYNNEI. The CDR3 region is CASMGHQMSPLHF. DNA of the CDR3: TGTGCCAGCATGGGACACCAAATGTCACCCCTCCACTTT.

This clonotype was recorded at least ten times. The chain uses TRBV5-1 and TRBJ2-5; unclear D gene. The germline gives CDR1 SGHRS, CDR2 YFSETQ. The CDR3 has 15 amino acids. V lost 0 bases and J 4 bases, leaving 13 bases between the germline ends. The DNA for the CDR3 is TGCGCCAGCAGCTTGGAGCGCAGGCCGGGAGAGACCCAGTACTTC. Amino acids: CASSLERRPGETQYF.

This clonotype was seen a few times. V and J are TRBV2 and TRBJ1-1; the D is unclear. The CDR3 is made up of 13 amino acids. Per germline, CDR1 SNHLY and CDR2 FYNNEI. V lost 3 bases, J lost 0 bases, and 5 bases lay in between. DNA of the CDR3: TGTGCCAGCAGTGATTCTATGAACACTGAAGCTTTCTTT. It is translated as CASSDSMNTEAFF.

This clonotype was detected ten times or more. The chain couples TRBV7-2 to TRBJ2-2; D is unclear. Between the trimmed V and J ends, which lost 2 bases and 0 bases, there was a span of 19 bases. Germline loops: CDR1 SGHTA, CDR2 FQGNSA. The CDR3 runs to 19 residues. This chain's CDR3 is CASSLRIPGPRTNTGELFF. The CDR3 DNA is TGTGCCAGCAGCTTACGCATACCCGGCCCACGAACGAACACCGGGGAGCTGTTTTTT.

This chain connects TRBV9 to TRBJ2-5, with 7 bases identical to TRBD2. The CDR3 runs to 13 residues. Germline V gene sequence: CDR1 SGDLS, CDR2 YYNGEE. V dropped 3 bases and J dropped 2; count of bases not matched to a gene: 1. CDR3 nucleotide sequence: TGTGCCAGCAGCGGTAGCGGGCAAGAGACCCAGTACTTC. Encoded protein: CASSGSGQETQYF.

CDR3 sequence reads: CASSPRGETIAGELFF. The CDR3 nucleotides are TGTGCCAGCAGCCCTCGGGGGGAGACCATCGCCGGGGAGCTGTTTTTT. V usage is TRBV7-2 and J usage is TRBJ2-2, with 7 bases that match TRBD2. The germline V gene encodes CDR1 SGHTA and CDR2 FQGNSA. This CDR3 spans 16 amino acids. The junction had 12 bases not matched to a gene; V was cut back by 5 bases and J by 6 bases.

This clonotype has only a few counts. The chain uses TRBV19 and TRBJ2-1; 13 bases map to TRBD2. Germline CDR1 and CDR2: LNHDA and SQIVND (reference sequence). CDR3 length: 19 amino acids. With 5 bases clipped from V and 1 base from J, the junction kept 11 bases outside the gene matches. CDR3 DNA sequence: TGTGCCAGTAGTCTCGGGACTAGCGGGATACGTGCGTCCTACAATGAGCAGTTCTTC. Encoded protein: CASSLGTSGIRASYNEQFF.